This T cell receptor beta chain emerged from a study of beta chain features in type 1 diabetes. Study outcomes and limitations: Shortening that was moderate but significant affected the TCRB CDR3s of Type 1 diabetes patients in all four CD4+ subsets. A PCR bias possibly favoring shorter templates would apply equally to patients and controls. The study found that naive, central memory and Treg TCRB repertoires appeared more similar in patients than in healthy donors.

Blood was collected once per donor into heparin, averaging approximately 110 mL. With 0 bases removed from V and 4 bases from J, the gap between germline ends came to 4 bases. CDR3 length equals 12 residues. The V gene's germline CDR1 is SGDLS and CDR2 YYNGEE. Reverse transcription of all isolated RNA meant that expressed TCRB transcripts were sequenced. The protocol was immunoSEQ multiplex PCR, while the TCRdb copy is restricted to in-frame clones and leaves out a portion. The sample carries 200,000 to 300,000 clones, approximately 11% recorded once. Of note for this clone: Its antigen is unknown.

The source is a man aged 25-40 years with type 1 diabetes. Sequencing input: naive CD4+ T cells from blood. V and J are TRBV9 and TRBJ1-2; D is unclear. CDR3 in DNA: TGTGCCAGCAGCGTAGTGAGCTATGGCTACACCTTC. Its protein product is CASSVVSYGYTF.